The T cell receptor beta chain under discussion was sequenced for a study of early T cells in non-severe SARS-CoV-2 infection. The wider study: The study sequenced bulk RNA from unsorted whole blood, with chains unpaired. Study outcomes and limitations: There was a bias toward anti-spike CD8 responses in VDJdb matching, which missed private and CD4 specificities.

The protocol attached unique molecular identifiers to individual cDNA molecules. Using its own MiXCR run on the 5' RACE reads, TCRdb lists one record per CDR3 protein. The sample consists of about 52,000 distinct CDR3 sequences, 6.2% of them appearing once. A word on this clonotype: Its specificity is unknown. It may be a read error: a sequence one base away is much more abundant.

The V end lost 7 bases, the J end lost 3 bases, and 13 bases lay between the germline ends. The germline V gene has CDR1 ENHRY and CDR2 SYGVKD. This CDR3 region has 13 residues. This clonotype was obtained from an adult who was a healthcare worker with PCR-confirmed SARS-CoV-2 infection or an uninfected control (not recorded which). This chain links TRBV10-3 with TRBJ2-7; no reliable D call. The sequenced material came from whole blood. The CDR3 bases are TGTGCCATCAAGGGCCAAAAGAACTACGAGCAGTACTTC. This gives the protein CAIKGQKNYEQYF.